These T cell receptor beta chains were read from a single sample in a study of OX40 agonist ivuxolimab in advanced cancers. TCRdb's table, derived via immunoSEQ multiplex PCR, lists solely in-frame clones and lacks some. The table lists more than 30,000 clones, more than 70% of them singletons. Here the sequenced sample was CD4+ or CD8+ T cells sorted from blood, taken in a trial of the OX40 agonist ivuxolimab. The receptor source for this set is an adult with an advanced solid tumor such as melanoma, head and neck, liver or kidney cancer. The CDR3 runs from the conserved cysteine through the conserved F or W.

V | CDR3
TRBV5-1 | CASSHGDSQETQYF
TRBV9 | CASSVDEGRSNQPQHF
TRBV19 | CASRGQGNTGELFF
TRBV6-1 | CASIVRGSTDTQYF
TRBV5-1 | CASSMGSGSEAFF
TRBV11-3 | CASSNKNTEAFF
TRBV6-6 | CASSPTGSRVADTQYF
TRBV5-4 | CASSPGGPDTQYF
TRBV9 | CASSVGHPSTDTQYF
TRBV11-2 | CASSLAFSGQRETQYF
TRBV5-4 | CASSPYRNTGELFF
TRBV14 | CASSQVTGAGTQYF
TRBV29-1 | CSVEEAVGYTF
TRBV11-2 | CASSLELGAPRLFSYEQYF
TRBV6-5 | CASSYLDRSYGYTF
TRBV7-9 | CASSLFSTDTQYF
TRBV5-8 | CASSLLDSRFSYNEQFF
TRBV6-1 | CASSERPSFTGELFF
TRBV6-5 | CASSYGQGGNNEQFF
TRBV18 | CASSPPGGKGPQHF
TRBV7-3 | CASSSTSTGELFF
TRBV5-1 | CASSPTMNTEAFF
TRBV5-5 | CASSLEPTGETQYF
TRBV5-1 | CASSLYDTGELFF
TRBV5-8 | CASSWGSTDTQYF
TRBV7-3 | CASSSDSQNTEAFF
TRBV9 | CASSVGIGGHYEQYF
TRBV15 | CATSRDSAVGYEQFF
TRBV27 | CASSSPSGTASYEQYF
TRBV19 | CASSSGTHTNYGYTF